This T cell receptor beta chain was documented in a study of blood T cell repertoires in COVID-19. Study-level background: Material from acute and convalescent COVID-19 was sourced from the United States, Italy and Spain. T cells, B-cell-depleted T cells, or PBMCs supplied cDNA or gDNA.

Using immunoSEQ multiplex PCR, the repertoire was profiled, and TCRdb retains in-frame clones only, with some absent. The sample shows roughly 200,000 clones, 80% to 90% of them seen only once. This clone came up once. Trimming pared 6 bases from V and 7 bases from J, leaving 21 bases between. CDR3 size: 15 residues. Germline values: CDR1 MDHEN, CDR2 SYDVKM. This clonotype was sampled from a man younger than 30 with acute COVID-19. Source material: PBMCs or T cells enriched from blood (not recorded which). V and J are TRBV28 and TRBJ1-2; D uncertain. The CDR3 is CASRPPEGRASGYTF. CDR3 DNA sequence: TGTGCCAGCAGGCCCCCCGAGGGCCGGGCTAGTGGCTACACCTTC.